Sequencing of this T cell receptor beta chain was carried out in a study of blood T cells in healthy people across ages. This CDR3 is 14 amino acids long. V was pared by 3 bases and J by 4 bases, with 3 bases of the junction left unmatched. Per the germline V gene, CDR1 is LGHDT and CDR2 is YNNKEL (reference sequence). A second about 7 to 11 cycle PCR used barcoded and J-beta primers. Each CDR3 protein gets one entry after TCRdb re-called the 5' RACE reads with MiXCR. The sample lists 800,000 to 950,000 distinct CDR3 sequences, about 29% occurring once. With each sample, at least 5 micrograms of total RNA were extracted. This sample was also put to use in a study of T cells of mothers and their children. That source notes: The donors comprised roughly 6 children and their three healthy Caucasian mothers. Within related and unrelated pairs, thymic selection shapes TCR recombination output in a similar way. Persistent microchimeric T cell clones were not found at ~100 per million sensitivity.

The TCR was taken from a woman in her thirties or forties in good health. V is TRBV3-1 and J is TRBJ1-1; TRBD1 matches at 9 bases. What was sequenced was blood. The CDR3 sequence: CASSHPDRGTEAFF. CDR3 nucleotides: TGTGCCAGCAGCCACCCGGACAGGGGCACTGAAGCTTTCTTT.